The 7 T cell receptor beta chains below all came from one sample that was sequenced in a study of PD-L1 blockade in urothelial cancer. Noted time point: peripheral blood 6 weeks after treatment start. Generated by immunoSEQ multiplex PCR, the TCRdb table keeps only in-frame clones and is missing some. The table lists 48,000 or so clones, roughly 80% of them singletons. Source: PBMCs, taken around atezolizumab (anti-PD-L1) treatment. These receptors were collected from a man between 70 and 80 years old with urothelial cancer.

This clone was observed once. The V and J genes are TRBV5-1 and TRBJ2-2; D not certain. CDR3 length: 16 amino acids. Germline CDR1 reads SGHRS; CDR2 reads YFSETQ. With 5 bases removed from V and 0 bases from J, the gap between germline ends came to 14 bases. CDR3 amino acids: CASSPKTPTNTGELFF. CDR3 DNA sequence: TGCGCCAGCAGTCCAAAGACACCCACGAACACCGGGGAGCTGTTTTTT.

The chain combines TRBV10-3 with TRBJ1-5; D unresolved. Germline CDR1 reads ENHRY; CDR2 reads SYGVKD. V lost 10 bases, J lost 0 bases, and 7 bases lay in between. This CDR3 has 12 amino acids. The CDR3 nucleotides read TGTGCCAATGGAGTTAGCAATCAGCCCCAGCATTTT. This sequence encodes CANGVSNQPQHF.

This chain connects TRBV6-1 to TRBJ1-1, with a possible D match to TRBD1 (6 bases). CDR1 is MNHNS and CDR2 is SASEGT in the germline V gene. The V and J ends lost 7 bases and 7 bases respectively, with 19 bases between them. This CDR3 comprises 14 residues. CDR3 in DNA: TGTGCCAGCACCAAAAGGGGGACGGTATTTGAAGCTTTCTTT. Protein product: CASTKRGTVFEAFF.

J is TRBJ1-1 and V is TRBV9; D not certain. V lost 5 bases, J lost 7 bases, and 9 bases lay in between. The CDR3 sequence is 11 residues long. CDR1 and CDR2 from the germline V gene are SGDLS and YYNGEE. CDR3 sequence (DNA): TGTGCCAGCAGTCATAGCGTTGAAGCTTTCTTT. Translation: CASSHSVEAFF. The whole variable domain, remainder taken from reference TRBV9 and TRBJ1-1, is DSGVTQTPKHLITATGQRVTLRCSPRSGDLSVYWYQQSLDQGLQFLIQYYNGEERAKGNILERFSAQQFPDLHSELNLSSLELGDSALYFCASSHSVEAFFGQGTRLTVV.

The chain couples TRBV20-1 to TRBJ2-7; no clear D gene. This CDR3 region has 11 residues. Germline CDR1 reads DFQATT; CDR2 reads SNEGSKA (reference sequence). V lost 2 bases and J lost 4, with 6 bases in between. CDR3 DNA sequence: TGCAGTGCTAGACCGCAGTACGAGCAGTACTTC. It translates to CSARPQYEQYF.

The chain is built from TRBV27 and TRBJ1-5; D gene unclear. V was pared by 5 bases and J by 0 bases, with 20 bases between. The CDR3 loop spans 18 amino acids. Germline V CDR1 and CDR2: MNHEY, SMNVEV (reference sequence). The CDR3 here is CASSPLGGMDYSNQPQHF. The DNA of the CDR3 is TGTGCCAGCAGTCCCCTCGGAGGAATGGACTATAGCAATCAGCCCCAGCATTTT.

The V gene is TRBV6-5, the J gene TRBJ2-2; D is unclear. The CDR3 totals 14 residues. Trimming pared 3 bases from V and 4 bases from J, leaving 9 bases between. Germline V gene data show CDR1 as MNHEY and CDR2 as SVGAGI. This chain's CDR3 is CASSYYQVTGELFF. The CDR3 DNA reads TGTGCCAGCAGTTATTACCAGGTCACCGGGGAGCTGTTTTTT.